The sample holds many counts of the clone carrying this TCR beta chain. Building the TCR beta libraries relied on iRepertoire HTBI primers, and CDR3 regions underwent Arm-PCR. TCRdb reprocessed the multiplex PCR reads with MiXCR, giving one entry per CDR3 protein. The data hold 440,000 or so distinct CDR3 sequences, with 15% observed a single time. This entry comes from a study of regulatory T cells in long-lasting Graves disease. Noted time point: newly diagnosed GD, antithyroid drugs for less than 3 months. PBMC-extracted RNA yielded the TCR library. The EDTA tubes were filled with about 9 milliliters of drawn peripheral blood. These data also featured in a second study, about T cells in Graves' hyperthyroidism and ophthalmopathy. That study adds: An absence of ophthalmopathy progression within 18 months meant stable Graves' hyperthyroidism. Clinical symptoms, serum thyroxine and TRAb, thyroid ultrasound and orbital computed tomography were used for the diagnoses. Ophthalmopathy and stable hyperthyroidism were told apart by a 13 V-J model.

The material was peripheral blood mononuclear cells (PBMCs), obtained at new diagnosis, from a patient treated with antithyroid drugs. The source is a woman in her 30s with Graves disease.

CDR3 loop: CASAVGAEQYF. In nucleotides, the CDR3 is TGTGCCAGCGCGGTTGGGGCCGAGCAGTACTTC. This chain connects TRBV6-1 to TRBJ2-7; weak D call: TRBD1 (5 bases). CDR1 is MNHNS and CDR2 is SASEGT in the germline V gene. V dropped 8 bases and J dropped 6 bases, with 11 bases sitting between them. This CDR3 has 11 amino acids.